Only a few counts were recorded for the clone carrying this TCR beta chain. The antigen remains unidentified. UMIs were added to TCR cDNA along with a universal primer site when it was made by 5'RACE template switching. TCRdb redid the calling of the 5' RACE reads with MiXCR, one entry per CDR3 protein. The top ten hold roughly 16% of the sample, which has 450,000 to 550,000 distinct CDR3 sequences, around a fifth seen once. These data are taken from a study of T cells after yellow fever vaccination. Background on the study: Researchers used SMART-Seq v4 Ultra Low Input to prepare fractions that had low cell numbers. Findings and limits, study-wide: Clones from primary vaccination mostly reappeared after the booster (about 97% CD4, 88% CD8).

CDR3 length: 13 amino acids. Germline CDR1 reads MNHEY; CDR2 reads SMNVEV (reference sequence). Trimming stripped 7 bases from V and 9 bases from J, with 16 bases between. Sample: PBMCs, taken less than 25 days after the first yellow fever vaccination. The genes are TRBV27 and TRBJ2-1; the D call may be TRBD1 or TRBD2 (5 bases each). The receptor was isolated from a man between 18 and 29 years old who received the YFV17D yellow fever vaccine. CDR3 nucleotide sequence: TGTGCCAGCATGAGGGCCGATGGGGGTGAGCAGTTCTTC. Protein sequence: CASMRADGGEQFF.